Below are 27 T cell receptor beta chains sequenced from a single sample in a study of shared clonotypes between healthy human individuals. Here immunoSEQ multiplex PCR was the method, and the copy in TCRdb shows in-frame clones only, minus some. The data contain a few hundred thousand clones, over 60% of them singletons. The sample taken for sequencing was PBMCs. The receptors originated from a middle-aged woman in good health. Some clones in this sample may be carry-over from other donors' samples.

On this clone itself: Just one base apart from a much larger clone, this may be a read error. The chain joins TRBV6-5 to TRBJ2-5, with D possibly TRBD1 on 6 matching bases. The V gene's germline CDR1 is MNHEY and CDR2 SVGAGI. CDR3 length: 13 residues. The CDR3: CASRRTVQGTQYF. The CDR3 DNA is TGTGCCAGCAGAAGGACAGTACAAGGGACCCAGTACTTC.

This chain's CDR3 is CASSRQISYEQYF. CDR3 DNA: TGTGCCAGCAGCCGCCAAATCTCCTACGAGCAGTACTTC. The chain links TRBV14 to TRBJ2-7; no clear D. Germline assignment: CDR1 SGHDN and CDR2 FVKESK. Trimming stripped 4 bases from V and 0 bases from J, with 7 bases between. CDR3 size: 13 residues.

CDR3: CASSSPGQPASNQPQHF. The DNA for the CDR3 is TGTGCCAGCAGCTCCCCCGGACAGCCCGCAAGCAATCAGCCCCAGCATTTT. The rearrangement joins TRBV7-2 to TRBJ1-5; D is possibly TRBD1 (6 bases). Trimming stripped 4 bases from V and 1 base from J, with 17 bases between. From germline, CDR1 is SGHTA and CDR2 FQGNSA. There are 17 residues in the CDR3.

This chain uses TRBV27 with TRBJ2-7, with 8 positions matching TRBD2. Germline V gene lookup returns CDR1 MNHEY and CDR2 SMNVEV (reference sequence). V was pared by 4 bases and J by 4 bases, with 6 bases of the junction left unmatched. The CDR3 totals 14 residues. DNA for the CDR3: TGTGCCAGCAGTTCCCGGGAGGGGCCATACGAGCAGTACTTC. This gives the protein CASSSREGPYEQYF.

The chain uses TRBV7-9 and TRBJ2-7; the D gene is possibly TRBD1 (6 bases). The germline V gene encodes CDR1 SEHNR and CDR2 FQNEAQ (reference sequence). V was pared by 8 bases and J by 2 bases, with 10 bases between. The CDR3 has 12 residues. The CDR3 region is CASVDRAYEQYF. CDR3 nucleotides: TGTGCCAGCGTGGACAGAGCCTACGAGCAGTACTTC. Supplemented by reference TRBV7-9 and TRBJ2-7, the full variable domain reads DTGVSQNPRHKITKRGQNVTFRCDPISEHNRLYWYRQTLGQGPEFLTYFQNEAQLEKSRLLSDRFSAERPKGSFSTLEIQRTEQGDSAMYLCASVDRAYEQYFGPGTRLTVT.

Concerning this clone itself: This likely traces to a read error, being one base from a far larger clone. Other nucleotide sequences in the sample specify the same CDR3. The V gene is TRBV2, the J gene TRBJ1-5, with no clear D. The CDR3 contains 14 residues. CDR1 is SNHLY, CDR2 FYNNEI, per germline. The ends were cut back, 6 bases at V and 1 base at J, with 10 bases in the middle. CDR3 sequence reads: CASSYGYSNQPQHF. In DNA form, the CDR3 reads TGTGCCAGCAGCTACGGATACAGCAATCAGCCCCAGCATTTT.

The table lists this clone with many counts. The sample has other DNA sequences that encode this CDR3 too. The chain recombines TRBV11-3 with TRBJ2-1; D unresolved. This CDR3 region has 13 residues. The V gene lost 0 bases and the J gene lost 7 bases, with 7 bases spanning the gap. CDR1 and CDR2 (germline): SGHNT, YENEEA. CDR3 in amino acids: CASSLDADNEQFF. CDR3 DNA sequence: TGTGCCAGCAGCTTAGATGCAGATAATGAGCAGTTCTTC.

Regarding this clone: It may be a read error: a sequence one base away is much more abundant. This rearrangement joins TRBV15 to TRBJ1-6; D is ambiguous. Per germline, CDR1 LNHNV and CDR2 YYDKDF (reference sequence). Trimming took off 7 bases at V and 6 bases at J, with 13 bases between the two ends. The CDR3 has 14 amino acids. The CDR3 loop reads CATNGVELNSPLHF. For the CDR3, the DNA is TGTGCCACCAATGGAGTAGAGCTTAATTCACCCCTCCACTTT. The full variable domain, in which reference TRBV15 and TRBJ1-6 provide the parts outside the CDR3, is DAMVIQNPRYQVTQFGKPVTLSCSQTLNHNVMYWYQQKSSQAPKLLFHYYDKDFNNEADTPDNFQSRRPNTSFCFLDIRSPGLGDTAMYLCATNGVELNSPLHFGNGTRLTVT.

This chain uses TRBV20-1 with TRBJ2-1; no firm D call. Germline loops: CDR1 DFQATT, CDR2 SNEGSKA (reference sequence). The CDR3 has 10 amino acids. V gave up 5 bases and J gave up 6 bases, with 5 bases separating them. In DNA form, the CDR3 reads TGCAGTGCTTATGGCAATGAGCAGTTCTTC. It codes for CSAYGNEQFF.

The V and J genes are TRBV28 and TRBJ2-7; no firm D call. With 5 bases removed from V and 2 bases from J, the gap between germline ends came to 13 bases. The germline CDR1 and CDR2 sequences are MDHEN and SYDVKM. The CDR3 covers 14 residues. DNA for the CDR3: TGTGCCAGCAGTCCACTTCGGATCACCTACGAGCAGTACTTC. Translating gives CASSPLRITYEQYF.

The chain employs TRBV9 and TRBJ2-3; TRBD1 aligns across 11 bases. V lost 0 bases, J lost 5 bases, and 5 bases stayed unmatched. CDR1 and CDR2 (germline): SGDLS, YYNGEE. The CDR3 is 16 residues long. CDR3 region: CASSVAGQGARDTQYF. The DNA of the CDR3 is TGTGCCAGCAGCGTAGCCGGACAGGGGGCTAGAGATACGCAGTATTTT.

Many counts were recorded for this clone. The gene calls are TRBV11-2 and TRBJ1-1, with D perhaps matching TRBD1 (5 bases). The V end was cut by 5 bases, the J end by 0 bases, with 7 bases between. This CDR3 has 13 amino acids. Germline assignment: CDR1 SGHAT and CDR2 FQNNGV. This CDR3 is CASSEQVNTEAFF. The CDR3 DNA reads TGTGCCAGCAGCGAACAGGTGAACACTGAAGCTTTCTTT. Using reference TRBV11-2 and TRBJ1-1 for the parts outside the CDR3, the full variable domain is EAGVAQSPRYKIIEKRQSVAFWCNPISGHATLYWYQQILGQGPKLLIQFQNNGVVDDSQLPKDRFSAERLKGVDSTLKIQPAKLEDSAVYLCASSEQVNTEAFFGQGTRLTVV.

The rearrangement links TRBV6-5 to TRBJ2-1, with 8 bases matching TRBD1. Germline values: CDR1 MNHEY, CDR2 SVGAGI. The CDR3 is 15 amino acids. V was pared by 5 bases and J by 4 bases, with 7 bases of the junction left unmatched. The CDR3: CASSRPGQAYNEQFF. The CDR3 nucleotides are TGTGCCAGCAGTCGCCCGGGACAGGCTTACAATGAGCAGTTCTTC.

This sequence joins TRBV4-1 and TRBJ2-7; TRBD2 might be the D (6 bases). The CDR3 extends over 18 amino acids. The V gene's germline CDR1 is MGHRA and CDR2 YSYEKL. With 5 bases removed from V and 2 bases from J, the gap between germline ends came to 25 bases. CDR3 amino acids: CASSSRTVRDSRPYEQYF. CDR3 DNA sequence: TGCGCCAGCAGCTCAAGGACGGTCCGGGACTCGAGACCCTACGAGCAGTACTTC.

This clone occurred a few times. This rearrangement joins TRBV6-1 to TRBJ2-1, with D tentatively TRBD1 or TRBD2 (5 bases each). Germline loops: CDR1 MNHNS, CDR2 SASEGT. Between the trimmed V and J ends, which lost 7 bases and 6 bases, there was a span of 7 bases. The CDR3 extends over 11 amino acids. The CDR3 reads CASNGGNEQFF. The CDR3 DNA reads TGTGCCAGCAATGGGGGCAATGAGCAGTTCTTC.

The chain is built from TRBV6-1 and TRBJ2-1, with D tentatively TRBD1 or TRBD2 (6 bases each). Trimming left V 3 bases short and J 5 bases short, with 14 bases between. CDR1 is MNHNS and CDR2 is SASEGT in the germline V gene. The CDR3 extends over 15 amino acids. The CDR3: CASSEGAGPHNEQFF. In DNA form, the CDR3 reads TGTGCCAGCAGTGAGGGGGCGGGACCCCACAATGAGCAGTTCTTC.

This chain connects TRBV6-6 to TRBJ2-3, with 13 bases matching TRBD2. CDR1 is MNHNY and CDR2 is SVGAGI in the germline V gene (reference sequence). This CDR3 is built from 16 residues. The V and J ends lost 5 bases and 3 bases, in that order; junction bases with no gene match: 5. The CDR3 coding sequence is TGTGCCAGCAGTAACCGACTAGCGGGAGGTACAGATACGCAGTATTTT. It specifies CASSNRLAGGTDTQYF.

About this clone itself: Since a far larger clone is one base different, this is likely a read error. The same CDR3 is also encoded by other DNA sequences in this sample. This rearrangement joins TRBV4-1 to TRBJ1-2; D is unresolved. From germline, CDR1 is MGHRA and CDR2 YSYEKL. This CDR3 is 15 amino acids long. The CDR3 here is CASSQVQRPDYGYTF. CDR3 in DNA: TGCGCCAGCAGCCAAGTACAACGGCCGGACTATGGTTACACCTTC.

Note on this clone: Relative to the germline gene, one junction end is altered; a read error may explain this. The rearrangement joins TRBV4-1 to TRBJ1-1; D possibly corresponds to TRBD1 (5 bases). The CDR3 loop spans 13 amino acids. Germline values: CDR1 MGHRA, CDR2 YSYEKL. CDR3 amino acids: CASSQGSGLPNLF. CDR3 nucleotides: TGCGCCAGCAGCCAAGGGTCGGGACTACCAAATTTATTT.

The chain couples TRBV28 to TRBJ1-5; unclear D gene. Trimming left V 3 bases short and J 3 bases short, with 15 bases between. CDR3 length: 16 residues. Per germline, CDR1 MDHEN and CDR2 SYDVKM. In DNA, the CDR3 is TGTGCCAGCAGTTTTCCATGGGGTACGTCCAATCAGCCCCAGCATTTT. Its translation is CASSFPWGTSNQPQHF.

This sequence joins TRBV2 and TRBJ2-2, with 8 bases matching TRBD1. J gave up 5 bases and V 6 bases, and 8 bases lay outside the gene matches. This CDR3 comprises 15 residues. The germline V gene encodes CDR1 SNHLY and CDR2 FYNNEI. DNA of the CDR3: TGTGCCAGCAGCGCCCGGACAGGGCTGACCGGGGAGCTGTTTTTT. It specifies CASSARTGLTGELFF.

As regards this clone: One base separates it from a far larger clone, so it is likely a read error. This chain joins TRBV5-6 and TRBJ2-4, with 7 positions matching TRBD1. The CDR3 has 16 residues. Trimming cost V 4 bases and J 7 bases; bases outside gene matches: 14. Germline V gives CDR1 SGHDT, CDR2 YYEEEE. As DNA, the CDR3 is TGTGCCAGCAGCGCCCTCATCCGGGGCAGGGGGAACATTCAGTACTTC. This gives the protein CASSALIRGRGNIQYF.

V usage is TRBV5-1 and J usage is TRBJ1-1; 9 bases align to TRBD1. This CDR3 spans 14 amino acids. The V segment lost 3 bases and the J segment 1 base; nucleotides outside the gene matches: 1. CDR1 SGHRS and CDR2 YFSETQ come from the germline V gene. CDR3 in DNA: TGCGCCAGCAGCTGGGGACAGGGGAACACTGAAGCTTTCTTT. Translation gives CASSWGQGNTEAFF.

This sequence joins TRBV5-1 and TRBJ2-3; D possibly corresponds to TRBD2 (6 bases). V shed 2 bases and J shed 6 bases, with 16 bases lying between them. This CDR3 comprises 15 residues. Germline values: CDR1 SGHRS, CDR2 YFSETQ. In DNA form, the CDR3 reads TGCGCCAGCAGCTTTGAAGCGGGCCCTGTTGATACGCAGTATTTT. It encodes CASSFEAGPVDTQYF.

The chain combines TRBV19 with TRBJ2-7; D remains ambiguous. Germline V gene sequence: CDR1 LNHDA, CDR2 SQIVND (reference sequence). V shed 3 bases and J shed 3 bases, with 18 bases lying between them. This CDR3 spans 16 amino acids. The CDR3 region has the DNA TGTGCCAGTAGTATGCTCCTCCAGTCTGGCCACTACGAGCAGTACTTC. It is translated as CASSMLLQSGHYEQYF. Complete variable domain (other parts from reference TRBV19 and TRBJ2-7): DGGITQSPKYLFRKEGQNVTLSCEQNLNHDAMYWYRQDPGQGLRLIYYSQIVNDFQKGDIAEGYSVSREKKESFPLTVTSAQKNPTAFYLCASSMLLQSGHYEQYFGPGTRLTVT.

Details on this clone: One end of the junction does not line up with germline, which may come from a read error. This specimen includes other DNA sequences encoding the same CDR3. This chain uses TRBV5-1 with TRBJ2-3; 9 bases are a match to TRBD2. This CDR3 has 16 amino acids. Germline assignment: CDR1 SGHRS and CDR2 YFSETQ. The CDR3 bases are TGCGCCAGCAGCTCGGGCCGCGCGGGAGGGCAAGATACGCAGTACTTT. This encodes CASSSGRAGGQDTQYF. Based on the CDR3 plus reference TRBV5-1 and TRBJ2-3, the full variable domain is KAGVTQTPRYLIKTRGQQVTLSCSPISGHRSVSWYQQTPGQGLQFLFEYFSETQRNKGNFPGRFSGRQFSNSRSEMNVSTLELGDSALYLCASSSGRAGGQDTQYFGPGTRLTVL.

The chain links TRBV6-1 to TRBJ1-2; D is unresolved. The germline V and J ends were trimmed by 2 bases and 4 bases, with 26 bases remaining between them. From germline, CDR1 is MNHNS and CDR2 SASEGT. CDR3 size: 19 residues. DNA of the CDR3: TGTGCCAGCAGTGAACATCGCTTACATTGGGTAGGTTTCAGCTATGGCTACACCTTC. Translating it yields CASSEHRLHWVGFSYGYTF.